The T cell receptor beta chain under discussion was sequenced for a study of memory CD4+ T cells and cytomegalovirus serostatus. Study results and limitations: CD4+ memory repertoires contained about 40% of the 164 reported CMV TCRbeta sequences.

Original methodology: Out-of-frame sequences were removed, leaving around 2.2 million distinct TCRbeta sequences. Produced via immunoSEQ multiplex PCR; TCRdb's table is partial and in-frame only. That table gives V, J and clone size, and the DNA gave D and trimming. This table has roughly 50,000 clones, less than 80% appearing once. Single viable CD3+CD4+CD8-CD45RO+ cells were sorted as the memory CD4+ T cells. Positive selection with CD4 microbeads enriched total CD4+ T cells. This clone was observed a single time. Its antigen is still unknown. Trimming removed 5 bases from V and 14 bases from J; junction bases left unmatched: 11. The CDR3 contains 12 residues. Germline V gene data show CDR1 as SQVTM and CDR2 as ANQGSEA.

V gene TRBV29-1 combines with J gene TRBJ1-2; TRBD1 aligns across 10 bases. This TCR was sampled from an adult in good health and CMV-seronegative. The sample taken for sequencing was memory CD4+ T cells from blood. The CDR3 loop reads CSVLGQGGPRTF. The CDR3 DNA reads as TGCAGCGTTCTTGGACAGGGGGGCCCGCGGACCTTC. Full variable domain (rest looked up from reference TRBV29-1 and TRBJ1-2): SAVISQKPSRDICQRGTSLTIQCQVDSQVTMMFWYRQQPGQSLTLIATANQGSEATYESGFVIDKFPISRPNLTFSTLTVSNMSPEDSSIYLCSVLGQGGPRTFGSGTRLTVV.